The 31 T cell receptor beta chains listed next were all sequenced from one sample in a study of T cell responses to AZD1222 COVID-19 vaccine (dated by TCRdb to about 2021). This sample's time point label indicates: baseline before first vaccination. Library preparation employed the immunoSEQ multiplex PCR assay. The table comes from immuneACCESS by way of TCRdb, which keeps in-frame sequences with V and J called. Part of the clones is missing from these tables; in studies checked, under half for an unresolved V gene and the rest for unknown reasons. In all, the sample holds more than 110,000 clones, and over 85% of those were seen once. The ten largest account for around 5% of the sample. The specimen comprised peripheral blood, sampled on day 0 of AZD1222 vaccination. All receptors derive from an adult in good health.

The chain links TRBV7-9 to TRBJ2-1, with D maybe TRBD2 (5 bases). V was shortened by 3 bases and J by 2 bases, with 11 bases between the two germline ends. CDR3 length: 15 amino acids. Germline values: CDR1 SEHNR, CDR2 FQNEAQ (reference sequence). CDR3 protein: CASSFDLGAYNEQFF. The CDR3 bases are TGTGCCAGCAGCTTTGACTTGGGAGCCTACAATGAGCAGTTCTTC.

The J gene is TRBJ2-2, the V gene TRBV5-1; no clear D. Germline V gene data show CDR1 as SGHRS and CDR2 as YFSETQ. Deletions cut 1 base from V and 4 bases from J, with 11 bases between. CDR3 length: 15 residues. Written as DNA, the CDR3 is TGCGCCAGCAGCTTGAACTCAGTTATCACCGGGGAGCTGTTTTTT. It translates to CASSLNSVITGELFF.

This chain links TRBV28 with TRBJ1-1; D is perhaps TRBD1 (5 bases). The germline gives CDR1 MDHEN, CDR2 SYDVKM. V was shortened by 4 bases and J by 5 bases, with 23 bases between the two germline ends. The CDR3 length is 17 residues. CDR3 in DNA: TGTGCCAGCAGTTCCCCGGGCAGGGTGGAGGTATATACTGAAGCTTTCTTT. The encoded protein is CASSSPGRVEVYTEAFF. Full variable domain (outside the CDR3, taken from reference TRBV28 and TRBJ1-1): DVKVTQSSRYLVKRTGEKVFLECVQDMDHENMFWYRQDPGLGLRLIYFSYDVKMKEKGDIPEGYSVSREKKERFSLILESASTNQTSMYLCASSSPGRVEVYTEAFFGQGTRLTVV.

The chain joins TRBV10-1 to TRBJ1-2; TRBD1 is a possible D gene (5 bases). V was pared by 8 bases and J by 4 bases, with 11 bases between. The CDR3 covers 12 residues. Germline CDR1 is WNHNN and CDR2 is SYGVQD (reference sequence). The CDR3 reads CASGDGTYGYTF. CDR3 sequence (DNA): TGCGCCAGCGGGGACGGAACCTATGGCTACACCTTC.

This clone was detected only once. The rearrangement joins TRBV30 to TRBJ2-5, with TRBD2 as a possible D gene (5 bases). The CDR3 has 15 amino acids. CDR1 and CDR2 (germline): GTSNPN, SVGIG (reference sequence). Trimming left V 3 bases short and J 1 base short, with 15 bases between. The CDR3 spells CAWRKGGLFQETQYF. As DNA, the CDR3 is TGTGCCTGGAGGAAAGGCGGGCTGTTCCAAGAGACCCAGTACTTC. Complete variable domain (other parts from reference TRBV30 and TRBJ2-5): SQTIHQWPATLVQPVGSPLSLECTVEGTSNPNLYWYRQAAGRGLQLLFYSVGIGQISSEVPQNLSASRPQDRQFILSSKKLLLSDSGFYLCAWRKGGLFQETQYFGPGTRLLVL.

This clone appeared once. The V gene is TRBV29-1, the J gene TRBJ1-1; D uncertain. CDR1 and CDR2 from the germline V gene are SQVTM and ANQGSEA. V shed 8 bases and J shed 7 bases, with 11 bases lying between them. The CDR3 consists of 10 residues. CDR3 in amino acids: CSLGEVEAFF. CDR3 DNA: TGCAGCCTCGGGGAGGTTGAAGCTTTCTTT.

V gene TRBV6-6 combines with J gene TRBJ2-1; maybe TRBD2 (5 bases). The CDR3 has 15 amino acids. Trimming pared 2 bases from V and 5 bases from J, leaving 13 bases between. Germline V gene lookup returns CDR1 MNHNY and CDR2 SVGAGI (reference sequence). CDR3 sequence reads: CASSYEGLENNEQFF. For the CDR3, the DNA is TGTGCCAGCAGTTACGAAGGACTCGAAAACAATGAGCAGTTCTTC.

This clone was picked up one time. The V call is TRBV7-9, the J call TRBJ1-1, with unresolved D. The CDR3 has 15 residues. Germline V lookup: CDR1 SEHNR, CDR2 FQNEAQ (reference sequence). V lost 1 base and J 0 bases, leaving 9 bases between the germline ends. The CDR3 region is CASSLGIGMNTEAFF. In nucleotides, the CDR3 is TGTGCCAGCAGCTTAGGTATAGGCATGAACACTGAAGCTTTCTTT.

The rearrangement joins TRBV29-1 to TRBJ2-5; TRBD2 aligns across 8 bases. The CDR3 sequence is 13 residues long. CDR1 SQVTM and CDR2 ANQGSEA come from the germline V gene. The junction had 7 bases not matched to a gene; V was cut back by 0 bases and J by 10 bases. CDR3 nucleotides: TGCAGCGTTGAAGATGGGACTAGTAAAGACCAGTACTTC. Its protein product is CSVEDGTSKDQYF.

The genes are TRBV2 and TRBJ1-1; D uncertain. This CDR3 comprises 10 residues. Trimming stripped 6 bases from V and 6 bases from J, with 5 bases between. Germline V gene lookup returns CDR1 SNHLY and CDR2 FYNNEI. The CDR3 is CASRGAEAFF. For the CDR3, the DNA is TGTGCCAGCAGGGGCGCTGAAGCTTTCTTT.

The J gene is TRBJ1-5, the V gene TRBV5-6; unclear D gene. This CDR3 has 15 amino acids. V was trimmed by 1 base and J by 3 bases, leaving 11 bases between them. Germline V CDR1 and CDR2: SGHDT, YYEEEE. The CDR3 loop is CASSLSAGINQPQHF. The CDR3 DNA follows: TGTGCCAGCAGCTTGTCGGCAGGAATCAATCAGCCCCAGCATTTT.

This sequence joins TRBV7-9 and TRBJ2-2; 9 nucleotides match TRBD2. V lost 6 bases and J lost 4; bases outside the gene matches: 18. The CDR3 is 19 residues long. Germline CDR1 reads SEHNR; CDR2 reads FQNEAQ (reference sequence). CDR3 sequence reads: CASSSRLAGLASGTGELFF. The CDR3 bases are TGTGCCAGCAGTTCCAGGCTAGCGGGACTGGCTTCAGGCACCGGGGAGCTGTTTTTT.

The V and J genes are TRBV3-1 (or the pseudogene TRBV3-2) and TRBJ2-2, with 16 bases aligning to TRBD2. From germline, CDR1 is LGHDT and CDR2 YNNKEL (reference sequence). The CDR3 loop spans 18 amino acids. V shed 4 bases, J shed 5 bases, and the junction held 7 bases outside the gene matches. CDR3 loop: CASSPGTSGRARTGELFF. Written as DNA, the CDR3 is TGTGCCAGCAGCCCCGGGACTAGCGGGAGGGCCCGGACCGGGGAGCTGTTTTTT.

This clone was detected only once. The chain couples TRBV27 to TRBJ2-5; TRBD1 matches 10 bases. CDR1 and CDR2 (germline): MNHEY, SMNVEV (reference sequence). This CDR3 contains 16 residues. V shed 4 bases and J 3 bases; nucleotides not matched to a gene: 8. CDR3 protein: CASSSLPGTGEETQYF. CDR3 coding DNA: TGTGCCAGCAGTTCGCTCCCCGGGACAGGGGAAGAGACCCAGTACTTC.

The V and J genes are TRBV6-2 or TRBV6-3 and TRBJ2-3; D tentatively reads TRBD1 or TRBD2 (6 bases each). Germline assignment: CDR1 MNHEY and CDR2 SVGEGT. V lost 2 bases to trimming and J lost 3 bases, with 18 bases between them. This CDR3 is 17 amino acids long. The CDR3 reads CASSYPFGGGRTDTQYF. The CDR3 DNA follows: TGTGCCAGCAGTTACCCCTTTGGAGGGGGTAGGACAGATACGCAGTATTTT.

The genes are TRBV28 and TRBJ2-7; 7 positions agree with TRBD2. Trimming at V came to 3 bases and at J to 2 bases, leaving 4 bases not matched to a gene. Germline lookup yields CDR1 MDHEN and CDR2 SYDVKM. This CDR3 region has 14 residues. CDR3 DNA sequence: TGTGCCAGCAGTTTCCTAGCGGAGACCTACGAGCAGTACTTC. This gives the protein CASSFLAETYEQYF.

The V and J genes are TRBV27 and TRBJ2-1, with 12 nucleotides matching TRBD2. Germline lookup yields CDR1 MNHEY and CDR2 SMNVEV (reference sequence). CDR3 length: 16 amino acids. Trimming removed 2 bases from V and 6 bases from J; junction bases left unmatched: 5. The CDR3 DNA reads as TGTGCCAGCAGTTTACTAGCGGGAGGGCTAGGCAATGAGCAGTTCTTC. As protein: CASSLLAGGLGNEQFF.

The chain combines TRBV9 with TRBJ2-3, with a tentative D call TRBD1 (6 bases). The V end lost 3 bases, the J end lost 1 base, and 15 bases lay between the germline ends. The V gene's germline CDR1 is SGDLS and CDR2 YYNGEE. This CDR3 has 16 residues. The CDR3 sequence is CASSADTGPGTDTQYF. The CDR3 DNA is TGTGCCAGCAGCGCGGACACAGGGCCCGGCACAGATACGCAGTATTTT.

The V call is TRBV7-8, the J call TRBJ1-5; 11 bases fit TRBD1. Germline V lookup: CDR1 SGHVS, CDR2 FQNEAQ. The CDR3 length is 20 residues. Germline trimming cut 4 bases from V and 1 base from J; bases unmatched to any gene: 15. The CDR3 is CASSSLAPGQGANSNQPQHF. In DNA form, the CDR3 reads TGTGCCAGCAGCTCCCTAGCCCCCGGACAGGGGGCTAACAGCAATCAGCCCCAGCATTTT.

The chain has TRBV25-1 and TRBJ1-1, with D uncertain. V was shortened by 3 bases and J by 4 bases, with 15 bases between the two germline ends. The CDR3 runs 15 residues. Germline CDR1 MGHDK, CDR2 SYGVNS. The CDR3 sequence is CASSEGARIGTEAFF. CDR3 nucleotides: TGTGCCAGCAGTGAGGGCGCTCGTATCGGCACTGAAGCTTTCTTT.

The chain has TRBV7-2 and TRBJ2-3, with a weak D call TRBD2 (6 bases). Germline CDR1 reads SGHTA; CDR2 reads FQGNSA. V was shortened by 4 bases and J by 2 bases, with 16 bases between the two germline ends. This CDR3 comprises 16 residues. In nucleotides, the CDR3 is TGTGCCAGCAGCTACCCCCAGCTAGCGAACACAGATACGCAGTATTTT. It specifies CASSYPQLANTDTQYF.

The rearrangement uses TRBV15 and TRBJ2-1; the match to TRBD1 covers 9 bases. J gave up 2 bases and V 4 bases, and 12 bases lay outside the gene matches. This CDR3 is 18 amino acids long. CDR1 and CDR2 (germline): LNHNV, YYDKDF (reference sequence). The CDR3 loop is CATSTDLPGTGPYNEQFF. CDR3 DNA sequence: TGTGCCACCAGCACTGACCTACCCGGGACAGGGCCCTACAATGAGCAGTTCTTC.

The V and J genes are TRBV5-1 and TRBJ2-1; 8 bases fit TRBD1. J gave up 6 bases and V 4 bases, and 3 bases lay outside the gene matches. The CDR3 runs to 13 residues. CDR1 is SGHRS and CDR2 is YFSETQ in the germline V gene. As DNA, the CDR3 is TGCGCCAGCAGCGACAGGGGAGGCAATGAGCAGTTCTTC. Encoded protein: CASSDRGGNEQFF.

This chain links TRBV5-6 with TRBJ2-5; D perhaps matches TRBD2 (6 bases). CDR1 and CDR2 (germline): SGHDT, YYEEEE. The CDR3 has 12 residues. Deletions cut 6 bases from V and 5 bases from J, with 11 bases between. Written as DNA, the CDR3 is TGTGCCAGCACCTTACGGGGGGAGACCCAGTACTTC. This translates into CASTLRGETQYF.

The chain carries TRBV6-6 and TRBJ2-1, with 10 bases fitting TRBD1. CDR1 is MNHNY, CDR2 SVGAGI, per germline (reference sequence). The CDR3 loop spans 16 amino acids. V lost 5 bases, J lost 7 bases, and 11 bases stayed unmatched. CDR3: CASSAETGGGGNEQFF. CDR3 DNA sequence: TGTGCCAGCAGTGCCGAGACAGGGGGCGGAGGGAATGAGCAGTTCTTC.

The rearrangement uses TRBV28 and TRBJ1-1; unclear D gene. V lost 5 bases and J 8 bases, leaving 9 bases between the germline ends. CDR1 and CDR2 from the germline V gene are MDHEN and SYDVKM. The CDR3 is 11 residues long. Here the CDR3 DNA reads TGTGCCAGCAGTCAAAATCGAGAAGCTTTCTTT. As protein: CASSQNREAFF.

The genes are TRBV7-9 and TRBJ1-5, with TRBD1 matching 7 bases. From germline, CDR1 is SEHNR and CDR2 FQNEAQ (reference sequence). The CDR3 covers 16 residues. The V and J ends lost 2 bases and 2 bases, in that order; junction bases with no gene match: 6. This CDR3 reads CASSLTTGTGNQPQHF. CDR3 nucleotides: TGTGCCAGCAGCTTAACCACCGGGACAGGCAATCAGCCCCAGCATTTT.

This chain links TRBV25-1 with TRBJ1-5, with unresolved D. Trimming cost V 8 bases and J 7 bases, with 18 bases left between them. Germline assignment: CDR1 MGHDK and CDR2 SYGVNS. The CDR3 runs to 14 residues. In DNA, the CDR3 is TGTGCCAGCCAGTCGACCGGCCCAGGACAGCCCCAGCATTTT. Protein sequence: CASQSTGPGQPQHF.

The rearrangement links TRBV10-3 to TRBJ2-1; TRBD2 matches at 8 bases. Germline CDR1 and CDR2: ENHRY and SYGVKD. The length of the CDR3 is 14 residues. V trimming: 8 bases; J trimming: 5 bases; junction bases outside the gene matches: 8. The CDR3 coding sequence is TGTGCCATCCGGGTCGGGACTAGGAACAATGAGCAGTTCTTC. It specifies CAIRVGTRNNEQFF.

This chain connects TRBV7-9 to TRBJ2-5, with D hard to call. The germline V gene encodes CDR1 SEHNR and CDR2 FQNEAQ (reference sequence). The CDR3 length is 15 residues. Trimming shortened V by 1 base and J by 1 base, and 10 bases separated the two germline ends. CDR3: CASSLELPSQETQYF. The CDR3 nucleotides read TGTGCCAGCAGCTTAGAGTTGCCCAGCCAAGAGACCCAGTACTTC. Full variable domain (missing parts from reference TRBV7-9 and TRBJ2-5): DTGVSQNPRHKITKRGQNVTFRCDPISEHNRLYWYRQTLGQGPEFLTYFQNEAQLEKSRLLSDRFSAERPKGSFSTLEIQRTEQGDSAMYLCASSLELPSQETQYFGPGTRLLVL.

The genes are TRBV29-1 and TRBJ2-1; D may be TRBD2 (5 bases). Between the trimmed V and J ends, which lost 4 bases and 9 bases, there was a span of 13 bases. The CDR3 covers 12 residues. Germline V gene lookup returns CDR1 SQVTM and CDR2 ANQGSEA. DNA of the CDR3: TGCAGCGTTGCAGCTAGCCCCAGTGAGCAGTTCTTC. This sequence encodes CSVAASPSEQFF.